This TCR beta chain stems from a study of blood T cells in healthy people across ages. Study-level points and caveats: With unsorted PBMCs, a conclusive comparison of naive versus antigen-experienced cells was not possible. As age increased, TCR beta diversity per million T cells fell in a roughly linear fashion. TCR beta diversity was tightly associated with the proportion of naive T cells.

Turning to this clonotype: What it binds is unknown.

The length of the CDR3 is 16 residues. J gave up 4 bases and V 2 bases, and 2 bases lay outside the gene matches. Per the germline V gene, CDR1 is SNHLY and CDR2 is FYNNEI. With a J-beta primer mix and a sample-barcoded 5' primer, a second PCR ran about 7 to 12 cycles. Every single cDNA molecule received a tag from a template-switch adaptor with 12 random nucleotides. TCRdb reanalysed the 5' RACE reads using MiXCR and keeps one entry per CDR3 protein. The data hold over a million distinct CDR3 sequences, with more than 40% observed a single time. The genes are TRBV2 and TRBJ2-3; 14 bases match TRBD2. This receptor was taken from a woman aged 55-69 years in good health. Sequenced sample: blood. For the CDR3, the DNA is TGTGCCAGCAGTGAATGGGGACTAGCGGGAGCAGATACGCAGTATTTT. Translating it yields CASSEWGLAGADTQYF.